These T cell receptor beta chains were read from a single sample in a study of T cells after yellow fever vaccination. Using its own MiXCR run on the 5' RACE reads, TCRdb lists one record per CDR3 protein. The sample consists of some 120,000 distinct CDR3 sequences, approximately 8.4% of them appearing once. Here the sequenced sample was CD8+ T cells sorted from PBMCs, taken on the day of the yellow fever booster vaccination. Receptor source: a man aged 18 to 30 who received the YFV17D yellow fever vaccine. CDR3s include the opening cysteine and the closing phenylalanine or tryptophan. The D gene is left open where the match is weak. Rows may omit the clone size; those that give it use once, few, many or a size class.

TRBJ2-2	TRBV12-3/TRBV12-4	few	-	CASIMPLTEELFF	TGTGCCAGCATAATGCCCCTAACCGAGGAGCTGTTTTTT
TRBJ2-5	TRBV6-1	few	-	CASTTGVRETQYF	TGTGCCAGCACCACGGGGGTGAGGGAGACCCAGTACTTC
TRBJ2-1	TRBV7-3	few	TRBD1	CASSPKTGGTPHSYNEQFF	TGTGCCAGCAGCCCGAAGACAGGGGGAACACCTCACTCCTACAATGAGCAGTTCTTC
TRBJ2-2	TRBV4-3	few	-	CASSQDRWVDTGELFF	TGCGCCAGCAGCCAAGATAGATGGGTGGACACCGGGGAGCTGTTTTTT
TRBJ2-7	TRBV27	-	TRBD1	CASSLASTGSYEQYF	TGTGCCAGCAGTTTAGCCTCGACAGGGTCCTACGAGCAGTACTTC
TRBJ2-3	TRBV20-1	many	TRBD2	CSARMSGALDTQYF	TGCAGTGCTAGGATGAGCGGGGCGTTAGATACGCAGTATTTT
TRBJ2-2	TRBV6-2/TRBV6-3	many	-	CATETGANGKLFF	TGTGCCACCGAGACGGGGGCCAACGGGAAGCTGTTTTTT
TRBJ1-5	TRBV7-9	many	-	CASSSRDSNQPQHF	TGTGCCAGCAGCTCTCGGGATAGCAATCAGCCCCAGCATTTT
TRBJ2-3	TRBV27	-	TRBD2	CASSLWGGVADTQYF	TGTGCCAGCAGTTTATGGGGGGGGGTTGCAGATACGCAGTATTTT
TRBJ2-7	TRBV6-2/TRBV6-3	-	-	CASAPGAGPYEQYF	TGTGCCAGCGCCCCAGGGGCCGGGCCCTACGAGCAGTACTTC
TRBJ2-7	TRBV6-2/TRBV6-3	-	-	CASSSRWYEQYF	TGTGCCAGCAGTTCAAGGTGGTACGAGCAGTACTTC
TRBJ1-5	TRBV7-2	many	-	CASSFGGRQPQHF	TGTGCCAGCAGCTTCGGGGGCAGGCAGCCCCAGCATTTT
TRBJ1-1	TRBV5-5	-	-	CASSLARGNTEAFF	TGTGCCAGCAGCTTGGCGCGGGGGAACACTGAAGCTTTCTTT
TRBJ2-5	TRBV4-3	many	-	CASSQTWGQIQYQETQYF	TGCGCCAGCAGCCAAACCTGGGGGCAGATCCAATACCAAGAGACCCAGTACTTC
TRBJ1-5	TRBV6-5	-	-	CASSYSSGQPQHF	TGTGCCAGCAGTTACTCTTCTGGACAGCCCCAGCATTTT
TRBJ2-5	TRBV12-3/TRBV12-4	-	-	CASSLEANRETQYF	TGTGCCAGCAGTTTAGAGGCGAACAGAGAGACCCAGTACTTC
TRBJ2-7	TRBV12-3/TRBV12-4	few	-	CASSPNTEQYF	TGTGCCAGCAGTCCAAATACGGAGCAGTACTTC
TRBJ1-1	TRBV7-4	few	-	CASSFQRMNTEAFF	TGTGCCAGCAGCTTTCAGAGGATGAACACTGAAGCTTTCTTT
TRBJ1-6	TRBV7-3	few	-	CASSLIPGTSPLHF	TGTGCCAGCAGCTTAATCCCCGGGACTTCACCCCTCCACTTT
TRBJ1-5	TRBV30	few	TRBD1	CAWGTGYSNQPQHF	TGTGCCTGGGGGACAGGCTATAGCAATCAGCCCCAGCATTTT
TRBJ2-7	TRBV4-1	few	TRBD1	CASSHLPGQGAYEQYF	TGCGCCAGCAGCCACCTACCGGGACAGGGGGCTTACGAGCAGTACTTC
TRBJ2-2	TRBV13	-	-	CASSFRTASTGELFF	TGTGCCAGCAGCTTCAGGACTGCCTCCACCGGGGAGCTGTTTTTT
TRBJ1-2	TRBV7-2	few	-	CASSLGVIYGYTF	TGTGCCAGCAGCTTAGGGGTGATCTATGGCTACACCTTC
TRBJ2-2	TRBV29-1	many	-	CSVGAQNTGELFF	TGCAGCGTTGGAGCACAGAACACCGGGGAGCTGTTTTTT
TRBJ2-3	TRBV6-2/TRBV6-3	few	-	CASSYASTTDTQYF	TGTGCCAGCAGTTACGCGTCGACCACAGATACGCAGTATTTT
TRBJ1-6	TRBV12-3/TRBV12-4	-	TRBD1	CASSQGPDRGFYNSPLHF	TGTGCCAGCAGTCAAGGTCCGGACAGGGGTTTCTATAATTCACCCCTCCACTTT
TRBJ2-4	TRBV6-5	many	-	CASSPGQPIFVAKNIQYF	TGTGCCAGCAGCCCGGGACAACCTATCTTCGTAGCCAAAAACATTCAGTACTTC
TRBJ1-2	TRBV20-1	few	TRBD1	CSAHGTEGYGYTF	TGCAGTGCTCACGGGACAGAAGGCTATGGCTACACCTTC
TRBJ2-1	TRBV11-2	few	-	CASSLRDLGLFNEQFF	TGTGCCAGCAGCTTAAGGGACCTCGGACTTTTCAATGAGCAGTTCTTC
TRBJ2-1	TRBV20-1	few	TRBD2	CSAPFSSGEVNEQFF	TGCAGTGCTCCTTTCAGTAGCGGGGAGGTTAATGAGCAGTTCTTC
TRBJ1-3	TRBV5-1	few	-	CASSPRGSGNTIYF	TGCGCCAGCAGTCCCAGGGGCTCTGGAAACACCATATATTTT